Listed below are T cell receptor beta chains from one sample, sequenced in a study of post-analysis software for immune sequencing data. MiXCR, applied by TCRdb to the PCR reads, yields one record per CDR3 protein. The sample holds about 570,000 distinct CDR3 sequences, about a third seen once. The specimen was blood. All receptors derive from a girl under 18 with multiple sclerosis. Both conserved end residues are part of each CDR3. D genes are given only for firm matches. The listing skips clone size in some rows; elsewhere it reads once, few, many or a size class.

J: TRBJ1-2; D: NA; size: NA; V: TRBV2; DNA: TGTGCCAGCAGTGGGTCAGGGGCTGGCTACACCTTC; CDR3: CASSGSGAGYTF
J: TRBJ1-4; D: NA; size: NA; V: TRBV29-1; DNA: TGCAGCGCAGCCTTGGGGGACGTCGAAAAACTGTTTTTT; CDR3: CSAALGDVEKLFF
J: TRBJ1-5; D: NA; size: few; V: TRBV12-3/TRBV12-4; DNA: TGTGCCAGCAGTTTAGTCAAGCGGCCCCAGCATTTT; CDR3: CASSLVKRPQHF
J: TRBJ2-5; D: NA; size: NA; V: TRBV6-5; DNA: TGTGCCAGCAGTTACACGGCTAGTTCTCATCTGATGGGGACCCAGTACTTC; CDR3: CASSYTASSHLMGTQYF
J: TRBJ1-6; D: TRBD1; size: few; V: TRBV7-9; DNA: TGTGCCAGCAGCTCCGGGACAGTCCATAATTCACCCCTCCACTTT; CDR3: CASSSGTVHNSPLHF
J: TRBJ2-5; D: TRBD1; size: few; V: TRBV7-3; DNA: TGTGCCAGCAGCCTCACCGGCAGGGGGTACGGAGAGACCCAGTACTTC; CDR3: CASSLTGRGYGETQYF
J: TRBJ2-7; D: NA; size: few; V: TRBV29-1; DNA: TGCAGCGTTGATAAGGGGGGGGAGGCCGCCGAGCAGTACTTC; CDR3: CSVDKGGEAAEQYF
J: TRBJ2-7; D: NA; size: few; V: TRBV7-8; DNA: TGTGCCAGCAGCGGAACAGCTTTCCCCTACGAGCAGTACTTC; CDR3: CASSGTAFPYEQYF
J: TRBJ2-3; D: TRBD2; size: NA; V: TRBV10-3; DNA: TGTGCCATCAGCACTAGCGTCACAGATACGCAGTATTTT; CDR3: CAISTSVTDTQYF
J: TRBJ1-1; D: NA; size: NA; V: TRBV19; DNA: TGTGCCAGTAGTATATTACAGGGAAAACTGAACACTGAAGCTTTCTTT; CDR3: CASSILQGKLNTEAFF
J: TRBJ2-4; D: NA; size: many; V: TRBV4-1; DNA: TGCGCCAGCAGCCCAGTCGAGGCCAAAAACATTCAGTACTTC; CDR3: CASSPVEAKNIQYF
J: TRBJ2-3; D: NA; size: NA; V: TRBV4-1; DNA: TGCGCCAGCAGCCAAGATCCGACAGGCTATACGCAGTATTTT; CDR3: CASSQDPTGYTQYF
J: TRBJ1-1; D: NA; size: few; V: TRBV20-1; DNA: TGCAGTGCTAGAGACCCTTTGGGGGTAGGGAACACTGAAGCTTTCTTT; CDR3: CSARDPLGVGNTEAFF
J: TRBJ2-1; D: NA; size: NA; V: TRBV5-6; DNA: TGTGCCAGCAGCTTGGCGCCCGAAGTTTACAATGAGCAGTTCTTC; CDR3: CASSLAPEVYNEQFF
J: TRBJ1-6; D: NA; size: NA; V: TRBV5-1; DNA: TGCGCCAGCTCTTTGAATTCACCCCTCCACTTT; CDR3: CASSLNSPLHF
J: TRBJ2-1; D: TRBD1; size: NA; V: TRBV7-8; DNA: TGTGCCAGCAGCCAGGGACAGGGCGTTATTATGGGTGATGAGCAGTTCTTC; CDR3: CASSQGQGVIMGDEQFF
J: TRBJ2-7; D: NA; size: few; V: TRBV7-2; DNA: TGTGCCAGCAGCTTAGCCCCGGACAGCGGGAACGAGCAGTACTTC; CDR3: CASSLAPDSGNEQYF
J: TRBJ2-2; D: TRBD2; size: NA; V: TRBV12-3/TRBV12-4; DNA: TGTGCCAGCACCCCGGGCGGGGGGGCGAGCGGGGAGCTGTTTTTT; CDR3: CASTPGGGASGELFF
J: TRBJ1-2; D: TRBD1; size: NA; V: TRBV7-9; DNA: TGTGCCAGCAGCAGGGGGCAGGGAGGTCCCTATGGCTACACCTTC; CDR3: CASSRGQGGPYGYTF
J: TRBJ2-3; D: NA; size: once; V: TRBV15; DNA: TGTGCCACCGCCAGTAGAGGCACAGATACGCAGTATTTT; CDR3: CATASRGTDTQYF
J: TRBJ2-2; D: TRBD1; size: NA; V: TRBV6-6; DNA: TGTGCCAGCAGTTACGCGGGACAGGGCGGCACCGGGGAGCTGTTTTTT; CDR3: CASSYAGQGGTGELFF
J: TRBJ1-5; D: NA; size: few; V: TRBV19; DNA: TGTGCCAGTACCAACGGACAGAATCAGCCCCAGCATTTT; CDR3: CASTNGQNQPQHF